Given below is one T cell receptor beta chain in context. The antigen remains undetermined. CD45RO-CCR7+CD27+CD95- was the phenotype of naive CD8+ T cells. This CDR3 is 17 amino acids long. The libraries of TRB cDNA were prepared using 5' RACE with UMI labels. TCRdb reprocessed the 5' RACE reads, with one entry per CDR3 protein and no DNA. This repertoire includes about 130,000 distinct CDR3 sequences. This sample was taken from a study of CXCR3-negative and CXCR3-positive naive CD8 T cells. General study results and limits: In both naive subsets diversity was comparably high, whereas memory CD8+ cells showed much lower diversity. TRB CDR3s were more hydrophobic in CXCR3-positive than in CXCR3-negative naive cells.

Sequencing was performed on naive CXCR3+ CD8+ T cells from blood. Regarding subset: CD45RO-CCR7+CD27+CD95- naive CD8+ T cells expressing CXCR3 (TNR3+). This receptor was identified in a human donor in good health. Some clones in this sample may be carry-over from other donors' samples. V gene TRBV12-3 or TRBV12-4 combines with J gene TRBJ2-4; lacking DNA, the TRBD1 call made by TCRdb goes unchecked. The CDR3 sequence is CASSFPAGQGTKNIQYF.